Listed here is a single T cell receptor (beta chain). Its matching antigen is unknown. This record comes from a study of regulatory T cells in long-lasting Graves disease. General study points: The TCR repertoire of persistent Graves' patients was less diverse than that of newly diagnosed ones. More public clonotypes were shared by persistent patients (around 2,800) than by new patients (approximately 990).

Researchers made TCR beta libraries by using iRepertoire HTBI primers and running Arm-PCR on CDR3 regions. Original data processing: Spanning all samples, the identified segments comprised some 62 TRBV and approximately 14 TRBJ. Each CDR3 protein gets one entry after TCRdb re-called the multiplex PCR reads with MiXCR. Here the V and J calls rest on TCRdb's processing, not on the authors' analysis. This sample has roughly 400,000 distinct CDR3 sequences, with around 21% found just once. The V and J ends lost 0 bases and 7 bases, in that order; junction bases with no gene match: 12. Germline assignment: CDR1 LGHNA and CDR2 YSLEER. The CDR3 totals 18 residues. Time point defined: persistent/refractory GD, antithyroid drugs over 5 years with positive TRAb. PBMCs were the source of the RNA used for TCR sequencing.

This receptor was identified in a female donor with Graves disease. Sequences were derived from peripheral blood mononuclear cells (PBMCs), sampled when the disease was refractory, from a patient treated with antithyroid drugs. V usage is TRBV4-3 and J usage is TRBJ1-6, with TRBD1 identical over 7 bases. CDR3 coding DNA: TGCGCCAGCAGCCAAGATGCGAGTGGGGCAGGGGGAAATTCACCCCTCCACTTT. This encodes CASSQDASGAGGNSPLHF.